This T cell receptor (beta chain) was captured by sequencing in a study of immune evolution from preneoplasia to lung adenocarcinoma. This table comes from immunoSEQ multiplex PCR, and its TCRdb copy is limited to in-frame clones, with some not included. The sample carries 7,600 or so clones, roughly 73% recorded once. Per the germline V gene, CDR1 is SGHTA and CDR2 is FQGNSA. The CDR3 runs to 15 residues. V gave up 4 bases and J gave up 2 bases, with 15 bases separating them. The sample consisted of FFPE adjacent normal lung tissue. The source of this sequence is a person aged 55 to 79 with lung adenocarcinoma. The J gene is TRBJ2-7, the V gene TRBV7-2, with a tentative D call TRBD1 (6 bases). CDR3 in DNA: TGTGCCAGCAGCTACGACGGACAGTTTGCCTACGAGCAGTACTTC. Translation: CASSYDGQFAYEQYF.